A single sample is the source of the 28 T cell receptor beta chains below, sequenced in a study of T-cell memory formation after mild COVID-19. TCRdb analysed the 5' RACE reads with MiXCR anew, one entry per CDR3 protein. The sample carries hundreds of thousands of distinct CDR3 sequences, about 20% recorded once. Sequenced input: PBMCs or a T cell subset sorted from them (not recorded which). These receptors came from an adult woman who had mild COVID-19 (a few samples of this study predate the infection). Cell type and time point are not known.

This clonotype showed up just a few times. V and J are TRBV6-2 or TRBV6-3 and TRBJ2-7; 12 bases map to TRBD2. This CDR3 has 21 amino acids. The germline V gene has CDR1 MNHEY and CDR2 SVGEGT. Trimming cost V 2 bases and J 4 bases; bases outside gene matches: 21. The CDR3: CASSYAPYSAKTSGRLYEQYF. CDR3 sequence (DNA): TGTGCCAGCAGTTACGCGCCCTACAGTGCTAAGACTAGCGGGAGACTGTACGAGCAGTACTTC.

The chain employs TRBV7-8 and TRBJ2-5; tentatively, D is TRBD1 (6 bases). Trimming shortened V by 4 bases and J by 4 bases, and 13 bases separated the two germline ends. The CDR3 is made up of 14 amino acids. Per germline, CDR1 SGHVS and CDR2 FQNEAQ. Written as DNA, the CDR3 is TGTGCCAGCAGCTACCCCCTAGGGGGAGAGACCCAGTACTTC. It encodes CASSYPLGGETQYF. Full variable domain (remainder filled in from reference TRBV7-8 and TRBJ2-5): GAGVSQSPRYKVAKRGQDVALRCDPISGHVSLFWYQQALGQGPEFLTYFQNEAQLDKSGLPSDRFFAERPEGSVSTLKIQRTQQEDSAVYLCASSYPLGGETQYFGPGTRLLVL.

This clonotype was found a few times. The chain joins TRBV29-1 to TRBJ2-3; no clear D. This CDR3 is 14 amino acids long. In germline, CDR1 is SQVTM, CDR2 ANQGSEA. Trimming shortened V by 5 bases and J by 6 bases, and 18 bases separated the two germline ends. The CDR3 here is CSVPPYKKPDTQYF. CDR3 nucleotides: TGCAGCGTTCCACCCTATAAAAAGCCCGATACGCAGTATTTT.

Only a few counts were recorded for this clonotype. This chain joins TRBV4-3 and TRBJ1-1; D call uncertain. The CDR3 has 15 residues. The ends were cut back, 0 bases at V and 0 bases at J, with 8 bases in the middle. CDR1 LGHNA and CDR2 YSLEER come from the germline V gene. The CDR3 loop is CASSQDQGMNTEAFF. Written as DNA, the CDR3 is TGCGCCAGCAGCCAAGATCAAGGAATGAACACTGAAGCTTTCTTT.

The chain recombines TRBV24-1 with TRBJ2-5; 7 nucleotides agree with TRBD1. The CDR3 consists of 17 residues. Looked up from germline, CDR1 is KGHDR and CDR2 is SFDVKD. The ends lost 1 base at V and 3 bases at J; junction bases unmatched: 10. In nucleotides, the CDR3 is TGTGCCACCAGTGATTTTTCAGAGGGGGCGGTAAAAGAGACCCAGTACTTC. It encodes CATSDFSEGAVKETQYF.

DNA for the CDR3: TGTGCCAGCAGCCCTCAGACAGGGCTCTCTGGGGCCAACGTCCTGACTTTC. Protein sequence: CASSPQTGLSGANVLTF. This chain links TRBV14 with TRBJ2-6; 7 positions match TRBD1. This CDR3 spans 17 amino acids. The germline V gene encodes CDR1 SGHDN and CDR2 FVKESK. The V and J ends lost 4 bases and 0 bases, in that order; junction bases with no gene match: 6.

This clonotype was seen a handful of times. The chain joins TRBV7-2 to TRBJ1-1; TRBD1 agrees at 8 bases. The CDR3 sequence is 13 residues long. Germline loops: CDR1 SGHTA, CDR2 FQGNSA. With 5 bases clipped from V and 11 bases from J, the junction kept 10 bases outside the gene matches. The DNA of the CDR3 is TGTGCCAGCAGCCCCGGACAGGGACTAGGGGCTTTCTTT. Translation: CASSPGQGLGAFF.

V and J are TRBV18 and TRBJ2-1; tentatively, D is TRBD2 (6 bases). V lost 0 bases and J 0 bases, leaving 12 bases between the germline ends. This CDR3 has 17 amino acids. Germline V CDR1 and CDR2: KGHSH, LQKENI. In nucleotides, the CDR3 is TGTGCCAGCTCACCACCGTCGGGAGTGAGCTCCTACAATGAGCAGTTCTTC. Amino acid sequence: CASSPPSGVSSYNEQFF.

This clonotype came up a few times. The chain combines TRBV5-7 with TRBJ1-1; 9 nucleotides agree with TRBD1. TRBV5-7 belongs to the ORF category, with a function that is uncertain. V lost 1 base and J lost 5; bases outside the gene matches: 3. This CDR3 contains 14 residues. As DNA, the CDR3 is TGTGCCAGCAGCTTGCAGGACAGGGGAACTGAAGCTTTCTTT. This gives the protein CASSLQDRGTEAFF.

A few counts support this clonotype. V usage is TRBV7-9 and J usage is TRBJ2-3; the match to TRBD2 covers 8 bases. The CDR3 extends over 17 amino acids. Trimming removed 3 bases from V and 0 bases from J; junction bases left unmatched: 8. From germline, CDR1 is SEHNR and CDR2 FQNEAQ (reference sequence). CDR3 sequence: CASSFSTSGSSTDTQYF. The DNA for the CDR3 is TGTGCCAGCAGCTTTAGTACTAGCGGATCTAGCACAGATACGCAGTATTTT.

Only a few counts were recorded for this clonotype. The chain carries TRBV30 and TRBJ2-3; TRBD2 matches 12 bases. CDR3 length equals 16 residues. Germline V lookup: CDR1 GTSNPN, CDR2 SVGIG (reference sequence). The trim removed 4 bases at V and 6 bases at J, leaving 11 bases unmatched. CDR3 DNA sequence: TGTGCCTGGAACTCCCTAGCGGGGGGGCCATCGGATACGCAGTATTTT. Protein sequence: CAWNSLAGGPSDTQYF.

This clonotype was counted between two and nine times. This rearrangement joins TRBV4-2 to TRBJ2-1; 7 bases line up with TRBD1. Trimming at V came to 4 bases and at J to 7 bases, leaving 7 bases not matched to a gene. The CDR3 covers 14 residues. Per germline, CDR1 LGHNA and CDR2 YNFKEQ. The DNA of the CDR3 is TGTGCCAGCAGCCCGACCCTGACAGGGAATGAGCAGTTCTTC. Its protein is CASSPTLTGNEQFF.

The sample holds a few counts of this clonotype. CDR3 nucleotides: TGTGCCAGCAGCTTACTCGGACAGGGAGACTATGGCTACACCTTC. As protein: CASSLLGQGDYGYTF. The chain has TRBV7-2 and TRBJ1-2; 8 positions match TRBD1. Per the germline V gene, CDR1 is SGHTA and CDR2 is FQGNSA. The CDR3 spans 15 residues. V was clipped by 2 bases and J by 3 bases; unmatched bases: 5. Together with reference TRBV7-2 and TRBJ1-2, the CDR3 gives the full variable domain: GAGVSQSPSNKVTEKGKDVELRCDPISGHTALYWYRQSLGQGLEFLIYFQGNSAPDKSGLPSDRFSAERTGGSVSTLTIQRTQQEDSAVYLCASSLLGQGDYGYTFGSGTRLTVV.

This clonotype was detected only a few times. The chain links TRBV4-1 to TRBJ2-1; D not certain. The V end lost 3 bases, the J end lost 6 bases, and 15 bases lay between the germline ends. The germline gives CDR1 MGHRA, CDR2 YSYEKL. This CDR3 spans 15 amino acids. The CDR3 is CASSHPGPGPNEQFF. CDR3 sequence (DNA): TGCGCCAGCAGCCATCCCGGGCCCGGGCCCAATGAGCAGTTCTTC.

V is TRBV4-3 and J is TRBJ2-7; 9 positions agree with TRBD2. Trimming took 8 bases from V and 3 from J; bases not matched to a gene: 11. The CDR3 loop spans 15 amino acids. CDR1 LGHNA and CDR2 YSLEER come from the germline V gene. This CDR3 is CASARAAGGHYEQYF. CDR3 in DNA: TGCGCCAGCGCCCGAGCAGCGGGAGGCCACTACGAGCAGTACTTC.

The sample holds a few counts of this clonotype. This chain uses TRBV7-6 with TRBJ1-5, with TRBD1 as a possible D gene (5 bases). Germline values: CDR1 SGHVS, CDR2 FNYEAQ. The length of the CDR3 is 13 residues. V lost 4 bases and J 4 bases, leaving 8 bases between the germline ends. The CDR3 sequence is CASSWDRNQPQHF. The CDR3 nucleotides are TGTGCCAGCAGCTGGGACCGAAATCAGCCCCAGCATTTT.

This clonotype appeared many times. The rearrangement links TRBV7-9 to TRBJ1-6; 8 positions agree with TRBD1. The V gene's germline CDR1 is SEHNR and CDR2 FQNEAQ (reference sequence). J was trimmed by 7 bases and V by 4 bases; bases with no gene match: 6. This CDR3 has 15 amino acids. This CDR3 is CASSSLGQGNSPLHF. CDR3 nucleotide sequence: TGTGCCAGCAGCTCATTAGGACAGGGAAATTCACCCCTCCACTTT.

The V gene is TRBV3-1, the J gene TRBJ2-1, with TRBD2 identical over 12 bases. Per germline, CDR1 LGHDT and CDR2 YNNKEL (reference sequence). The trim removed 3 bases at V and 10 bases at J, leaving 4 bases unmatched. The CDR3 is 14 amino acids. The CDR3 DNA reads TGTGCCAGCAGCCATCGACTAGCGGGGGCCGAGCAGTTCTTC. Translation: CASSHRLAGAEQFF.

This clonotype turned up a few times. For the CDR3, the DNA is TGTGCCAGCAGTTTGACCTGGGAGAGCGGCTACACCTTC. This encodes CASSLTWESGYTF. The gene calls are TRBV6-6 and TRBJ1-2; no clear D. This CDR3 is built from 13 residues. The germline CDR1 and CDR2 sequences are MNHNY and SVGAGI (reference sequence). Trimming shortened V by 4 bases and J by 8 bases, and 14 bases separated the two germline ends.

This clonotype was observed at least ten times. The V and J genes are TRBV5-6 and TRBJ1-6; D is ambiguous. Germline V lookup: CDR1 SGHDT, CDR2 YYEEEE. V lost 2 bases and J lost 3, with 9 bases in between. This CDR3 spans 15 amino acids. CDR3 DNA: TGTGCCAGCAGCTTCTCGGCAGGCTATAATTCACCCCTCCACTTT. Amino acids: CASSFSAGYNSPLHF.

This clonotype was seen a few times. This rearrangement joins TRBV7-6 to TRBJ1-2, with a tentative D call TRBD1 (6 bases). This CDR3 is built from 16 residues. The V end was cut by 5 bases, the J end by 8 bases, with 24 bases between. Germline V gene lookup returns CDR1 SGHVS and CDR2 FNYEAQ. The CDR3 is CASSTDKLTGSDGYTF. The DNA for the CDR3 is TGTGCCAGCAGCACCGATAAACTCACAGGGTCCGACGGCTACACCTTC.

This clonotype turned up a few times. The J gene is TRBJ2-7, the V gene TRBV4-1, with TRBD2 matching 10 bases. V was clipped by 3 bases and J by 6 bases; unmatched bases: 8. Germline CDR1 and CDR2: MGHRA and YSYEKL. The length of the CDR3 is 15 residues. CDR3 DNA: TGCGCCAGCAGCCAGGAGCGGGGGGGTTGGCGCGAGCAGTACTTC. This encodes CASSQERGGWREQYF.

This clonotype was counted only a few times. This sequence joins TRBV15 and TRBJ1-2, with D possibly TRBD1 on 5 matching bases. Germline CDR1 is LNHNV and CDR2 is YYDKDF (reference sequence). Trimming shortened V by 1 base and J by 2 bases, and 11 bases separated the two germline ends. The CDR3 runs to 15 residues. Here the CDR3 DNA reads TGTGCCACCAGCAGAGTTTATACAGGAAACTATGGCTACACCTTC. The encoded protein is CATSRVYTGNYGYTF.

This chain uses TRBV15 with TRBJ2-7, with D perhaps TRBD2 (5 bases). V lost 3 bases and J 2 bases, leaving 17 bases between the germline ends. Germline CDR1 LNHNV, CDR2 YYDKDF (reference sequence). The CDR3 covers 16 residues. The CDR3 DNA reads TGTGCCACCAGCAGCCTCACGGGGATTCTAACCTACGAGCAGTACTTC. Translating it yields CATSSLTGILTYEQYF.

The chain uses TRBV20-1 and TRBJ2-2; 7 bases line up with TRBD1. CDR1 DFQATT and CDR2 SNEGSKA come from the germline V gene (reference sequence). This CDR3 has 15 amino acids. The J segment lost 3 bases and the V segment lost 0 bases, leaving 4 bases of the junction unmatched. This chain's CDR3 is CSAREQGFDTGELFF. CDR3 coding DNA: TGCAGTGCTAGAGAACAGGGGTTCGACACCGGGGAGCTGTTTTTT.

This sequence joins TRBV5-1 and TRBJ2-3, with TRBD2 matching 7 bases. The CDR3 is made up of 17 amino acids. Germline V gene sequence: CDR1 SGHRS, CDR2 YFSETQ. The V segment lost 4 bases and the J segment 1 base; nucleotides outside the gene matches: 12. CDR3 sequence: CASSPELALRRTDTQYF. DNA of the CDR3: TGCGCCAGCAGCCCGGAACTAGCGTTACGTCGCACAGATACGCAGTATTTT. Based on the CDR3 plus reference TRBV5-1 and TRBJ2-3, the full variable domain is KAGVTQTPRYLIKTRGQQVTLSCSPISGHRSVSWYQQTPGQGLQFLFEYFSETQRNKGNFPGRFSGRQFSNSRSEMNVSTLELGDSALYLCASSPELALRRTDTQYFGPGTRLTVL.

The rearrangement joins TRBV5-1 to TRBJ2-2, with TRBD1 matching over 7 bases. J was trimmed by 4 bases and V by 0 bases; bases with no gene match: 3. Germline lookup yields CDR1 SGHRS and CDR2 YFSETQ. This CDR3 region has 15 residues. The DNA of the CDR3 is TGCGCCAGCAGCTTGGTACAGGGGTCCACCGGGGAGCTGTTTTTT. This translates into CASSLVQGSTGELFF.

This clonotype was detected ten times or more. The rearrangement joins TRBV7-8 to TRBJ2-5; 7 positions match TRBD2. V was clipped by 5 bases and J by 4 bases; unmatched bases: 7. Per the germline V gene, CDR1 is SGHVS and CDR2 is FQNEAQ. The CDR3 loop spans 14 amino acids. CDR3 sequence (DNA): TGTGCCAGCAGCCCTCGCGGGGGACGAGAGACCCAGTACTTC. It yields the protein CASSPRGGRETQYF.